This TCR beta chain is from a study of T cell repertoires in cytomegalovirus infection. Study summary: Public TCR beta signatures provided an indication of both CMV infection and a matching HLA type.

Study-wide results and limits: Clonotypes of TCR beta that were HLA-C-restricted and CMV-specific dominated the ex vivo response.

TCRdb reanalysed the reads using MiXCR and keeps one entry per CDR3 protein. The table shows 150,000 to 200,000 distinct CDR3 sequences, with 25% to 30% occurring only once. The V gene's germline CDR1 is SGHTA and CDR2 FQGTGA. V was pared by 5 bases and J by 6 bases, with 12 bases between. This CDR3 region has 13 residues. In this sample, this clonotype turned up many times. Its antigen is unknown. The rearrangement uses TRBV7-3 and TRBJ2-3, with unresolved D. The receptor comes from a human donor in good health (CMV status not recorded). Some clones in this sample may be carry-over from other donors' samples. The sequenced sample was PBMCs. In nucleotides, the CDR3 is TGTGCCAGCAGCCCGAGACGATCTGATACGCAGTATTTT. It specifies CASSPRRSDTQYF.